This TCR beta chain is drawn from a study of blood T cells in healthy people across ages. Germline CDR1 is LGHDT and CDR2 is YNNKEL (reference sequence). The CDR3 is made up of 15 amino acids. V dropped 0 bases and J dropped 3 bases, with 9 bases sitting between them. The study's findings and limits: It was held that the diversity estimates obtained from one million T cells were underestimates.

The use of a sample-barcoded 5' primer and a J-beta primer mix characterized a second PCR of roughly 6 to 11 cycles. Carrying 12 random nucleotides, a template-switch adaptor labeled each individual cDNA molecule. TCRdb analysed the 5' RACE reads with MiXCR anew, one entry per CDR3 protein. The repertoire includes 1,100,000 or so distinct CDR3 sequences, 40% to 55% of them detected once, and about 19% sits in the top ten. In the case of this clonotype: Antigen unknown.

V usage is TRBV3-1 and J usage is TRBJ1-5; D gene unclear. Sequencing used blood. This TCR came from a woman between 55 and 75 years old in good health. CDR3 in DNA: TGTGCCAGCAGCCAAGAAGGGTCGGCCAATCAGCCCCAGCATTTT. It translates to CASSQEGSANQPQHF. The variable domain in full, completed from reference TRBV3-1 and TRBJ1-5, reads DTAVSQTPKYLVTQMGNDKSIKCEQNLGHDTMYWYKQDSKKFLKIMFSYNNKELIINETVPNRFSPKSPDKAHLNLHINSLELGDSAVYFCASSQEGSANQPQHFGDGTRLSIL.